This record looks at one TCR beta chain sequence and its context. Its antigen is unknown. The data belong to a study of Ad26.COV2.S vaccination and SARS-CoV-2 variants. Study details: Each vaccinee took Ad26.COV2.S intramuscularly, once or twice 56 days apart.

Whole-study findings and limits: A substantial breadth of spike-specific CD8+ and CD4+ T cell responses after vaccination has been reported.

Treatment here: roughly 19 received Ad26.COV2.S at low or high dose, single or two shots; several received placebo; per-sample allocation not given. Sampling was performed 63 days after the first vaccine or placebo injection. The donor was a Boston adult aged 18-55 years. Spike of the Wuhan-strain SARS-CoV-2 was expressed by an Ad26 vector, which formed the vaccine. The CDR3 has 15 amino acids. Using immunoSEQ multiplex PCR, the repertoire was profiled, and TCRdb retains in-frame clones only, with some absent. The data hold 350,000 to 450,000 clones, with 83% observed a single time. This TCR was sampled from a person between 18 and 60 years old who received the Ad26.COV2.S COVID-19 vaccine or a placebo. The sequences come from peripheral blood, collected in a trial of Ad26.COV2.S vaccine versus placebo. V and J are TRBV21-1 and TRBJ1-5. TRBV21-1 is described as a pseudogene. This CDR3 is CASSKEGLYHQPQHF. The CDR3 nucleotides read TGTGCCAGCAGCAAAGAAGGACTTTATCATCAGCCCCAGCATTTT.